Here is one T cell receptor (beta chain) with its context. Its specific antigen is unknown. There are no base qualities to consult, and no much larger clone falls within one base. This sample stems from a study of shared clonotypes between healthy human individuals (TCRdb year 2020). With regard to the full study: The cohort comprised a couple of women and a few men aged 18 to 49 years. For each donor, three plates each were used for CD4 naive and CD4 memory, two plates were used for CD8 naive, and one plate was used for CD8 memory. To estimate repertoire size and how much clonotype sharing occurs between individuals, the study deeply sequenced the blood TCR repertoires of roughly 5 healthy adults. Libraries were prepared and TCR repertoires were sequenced by different laboratories using diverse techniques, in order to increase sequencing depth and limit assay-specific biases. Leukapheresis yielded between about 0.85 and 10 billion PBMCs per donor.

On the study overall, not on this receptor specifically: Rarefaction of sorted-subset datasets indicated incomplete sequencing despite the large sequencing depth. About 5% of naive CD4, around 3.6% of naive CD8, 2.3% of memory CD4, and less than 0.45% of memory CD8 clonotypes were shared across four donors. Based on pairwise subsampling, the degree of clonotype sharing among donors was expected to be affected by sequencing depth. Compared with non-shared clonotypes, the clonotypes found in all four sorted-subset donors had higher generation probabilities. The genetic and exposure-history diversity represented was limited by the small number of donors. Sampling was restricted to blood, and TCR repertoires in tissues likely differ from the TCR repertoires found in blood. Naive subsets generally had larger estimated clonotype richness than memory subsets did.

The cysteine opens and the phenylalanine closes a CDR3 of 16 amino acids. The only DNA kept is the CDR3, 48 bases in frame from the first base. V was cut back by 2 bases and J by 1 base, leaving a gap of 12 bases between them. CDR1 and CDR2 are read off the germline V gene (reference sequence) as SGHNT and YYREEE. TCR CDR3 regions were amplified from genomic DNA by multiplex PCR using the deep immunoSEQ assay. Extracted genomic DNA from each cell subset was distributed evenly across all wells of several immunoSEQ 96-well plates, and each plate was treated as a replicate. Each replicate PCR for sorted subsets received roughly 0.2 ug genomic DNA, equal to about 30,000 T cell genomes. The purified libraries were quantified using a Qubit 3.0 fluorometer, sized with a Bioanalyzer 2100, and then quantified again using the KAPA Library Quantification kit. Every immunoSEQ 96-well plate was sequenced on a separate single-read 150-cycle Illumina NextSeq 550 flow cell. As for the original processing: Because only junctional sequences without quality scores were contained in the immunoSEQ output, filtering matching that applied to full-length reads could not be performed. To assign V/J genes and CDR3, sequences were annotated using PyIR, a Python wrapper for IgBLAST v1.9, with IMGT germline references. Reads were removed for weak V/J assignments (E-value above 1e-6), missing CDR3, stop codons, out-of-frame junctions, or ambiguous translated residues. V3J clonotypes were defined as sequences sharing an identical inferred V gene, J gene, and CDR3 amino acid sequence. Percentage overlap between repertoires was calculated by dividing the number of shared unique clonotypes by the size of the smaller repertoire. RTK rarefaction, the Chao1 estimator, and Recon v2.1 estimates of unobserved clonotypes were used to assess repertoire richness. Generation probabilities for all TCRbeta clonotypes obtained by the gDNA method from four donors were computed using OLGA. In its TCRdb copy, this immuneACCESS table keeps in-frame sequences only and misses some clones. Where compared with another copy, unresolved V genes explain less than half of these, and the others have no known cause. The DNA was the basis for D and trimming; V, J and clone size are from that table. The sample table holds millions of clones, of which 93% were seen once. The ten biggest clones cover 0.3% to 0.4% of the sample.

Donors were healthy HIV-negative adults with no recently reported acute infections or vaccinations. Only Caucasian adults living in Nashville, Tennessee, USA were represented among the donors. CD4+ T cells were enriched through magnetic negative selection, after which naive cells were positively selected on CD45RA and the remaining negative fraction served as the memory subset. After blood collection by leukapheresis, PBMCs were isolated using Ficoll-Histopaque density gradient centrifugation and then cryopreserved in the vapor phase of liquid nitrogen. Analytical flow cytometry was used to check the purity and quantity of each magnetically sorted T cell population. From each sorted fraction, genomic DNA was isolated and quantified by UV absorbance on a Nanodrop 2000c.

The sequencing sample was made of naive CD4+ T cells from PBMCs. What the cell subset or site label conveys for this sample: CD45RA+ positively selected. The receptor was derived from a young man in good health. Some clones in this sample may be carry-over from other donors' samples. This receptor chain uses TRBV5-4 and TRBJ2-2, with a tentative D gene TRBD1 over 7 matching bases. The CDR3 sequence is CASSFNRGGNTGELFF. The DNA reads TGTGCCAGCAGCTTTAACAGGGGAGGGAACACCGGGGAGCTGTTTTTT.